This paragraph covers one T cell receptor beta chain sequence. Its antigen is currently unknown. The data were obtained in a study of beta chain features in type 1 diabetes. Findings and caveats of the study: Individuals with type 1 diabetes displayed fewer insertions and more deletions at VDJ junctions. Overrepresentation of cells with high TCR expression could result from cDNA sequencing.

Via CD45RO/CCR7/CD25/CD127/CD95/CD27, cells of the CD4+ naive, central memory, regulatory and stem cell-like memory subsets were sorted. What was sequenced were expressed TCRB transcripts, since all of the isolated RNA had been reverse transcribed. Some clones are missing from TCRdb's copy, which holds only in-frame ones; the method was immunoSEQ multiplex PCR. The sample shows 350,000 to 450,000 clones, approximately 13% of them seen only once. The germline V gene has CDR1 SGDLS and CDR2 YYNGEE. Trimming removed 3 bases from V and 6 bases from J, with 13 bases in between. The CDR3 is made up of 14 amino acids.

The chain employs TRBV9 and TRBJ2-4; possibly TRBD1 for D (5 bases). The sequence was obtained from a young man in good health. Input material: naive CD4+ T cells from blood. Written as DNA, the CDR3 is TGTGCCAGCAGCGGAAGGGGTTCGGGAAACATTCAGTACTTC. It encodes CASSGRGSGNIQYF.